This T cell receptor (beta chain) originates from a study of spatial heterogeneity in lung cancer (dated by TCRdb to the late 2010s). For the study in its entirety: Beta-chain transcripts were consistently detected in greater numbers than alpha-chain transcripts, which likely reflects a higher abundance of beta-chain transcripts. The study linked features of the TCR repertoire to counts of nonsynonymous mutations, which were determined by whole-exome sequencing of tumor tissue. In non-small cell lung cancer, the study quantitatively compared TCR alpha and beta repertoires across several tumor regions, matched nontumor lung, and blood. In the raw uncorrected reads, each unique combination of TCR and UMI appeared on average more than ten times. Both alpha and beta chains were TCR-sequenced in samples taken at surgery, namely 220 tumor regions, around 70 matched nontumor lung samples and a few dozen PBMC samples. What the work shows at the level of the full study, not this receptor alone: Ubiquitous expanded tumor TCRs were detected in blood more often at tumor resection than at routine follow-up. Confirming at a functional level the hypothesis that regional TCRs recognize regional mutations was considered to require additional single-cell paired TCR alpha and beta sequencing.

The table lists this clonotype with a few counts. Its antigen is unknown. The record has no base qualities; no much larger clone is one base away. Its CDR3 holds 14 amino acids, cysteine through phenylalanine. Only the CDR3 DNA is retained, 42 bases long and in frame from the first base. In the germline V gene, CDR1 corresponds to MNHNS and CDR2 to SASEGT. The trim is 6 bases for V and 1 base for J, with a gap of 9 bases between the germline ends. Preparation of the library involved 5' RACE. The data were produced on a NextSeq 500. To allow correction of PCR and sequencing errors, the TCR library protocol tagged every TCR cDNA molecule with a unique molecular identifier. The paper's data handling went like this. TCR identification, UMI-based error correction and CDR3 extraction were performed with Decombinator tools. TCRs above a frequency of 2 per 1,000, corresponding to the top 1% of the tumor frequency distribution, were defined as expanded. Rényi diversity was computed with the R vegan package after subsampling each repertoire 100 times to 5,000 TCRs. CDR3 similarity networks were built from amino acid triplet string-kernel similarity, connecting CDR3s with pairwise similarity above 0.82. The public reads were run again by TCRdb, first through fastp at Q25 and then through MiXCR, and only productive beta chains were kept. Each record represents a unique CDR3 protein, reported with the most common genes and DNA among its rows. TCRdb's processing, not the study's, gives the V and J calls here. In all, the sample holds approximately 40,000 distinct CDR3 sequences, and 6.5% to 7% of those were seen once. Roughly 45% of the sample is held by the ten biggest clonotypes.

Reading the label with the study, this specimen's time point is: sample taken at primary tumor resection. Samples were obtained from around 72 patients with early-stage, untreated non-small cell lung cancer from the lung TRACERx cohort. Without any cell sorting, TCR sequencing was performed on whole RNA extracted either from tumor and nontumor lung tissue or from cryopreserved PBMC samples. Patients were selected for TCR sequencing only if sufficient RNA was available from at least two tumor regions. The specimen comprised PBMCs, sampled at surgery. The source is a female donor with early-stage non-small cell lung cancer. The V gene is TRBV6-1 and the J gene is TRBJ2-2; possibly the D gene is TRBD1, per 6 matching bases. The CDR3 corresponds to CASRGQLNTGELFF. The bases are TGTGCCAGCAGGGGACAATTGAACACCGGGGAGCTGTTTTTT.